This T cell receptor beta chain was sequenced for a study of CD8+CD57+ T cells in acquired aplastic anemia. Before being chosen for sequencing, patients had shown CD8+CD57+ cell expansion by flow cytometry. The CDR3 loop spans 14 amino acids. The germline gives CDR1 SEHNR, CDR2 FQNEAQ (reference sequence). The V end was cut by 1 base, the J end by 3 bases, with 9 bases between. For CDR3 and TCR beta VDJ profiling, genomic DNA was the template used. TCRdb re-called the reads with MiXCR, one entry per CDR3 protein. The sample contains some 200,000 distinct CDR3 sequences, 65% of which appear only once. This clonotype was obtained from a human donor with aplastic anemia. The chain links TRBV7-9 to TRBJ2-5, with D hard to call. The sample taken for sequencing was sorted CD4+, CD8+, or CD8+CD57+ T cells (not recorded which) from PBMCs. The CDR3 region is CASSLGPGEETQYF. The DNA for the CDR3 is TGTGCCAGCAGCTTAGGGCCAGGTGAAGAGACCCAGTACTTC.